Below are 26 T cell receptor beta chains sequenced from a single sample in a study of response to subunit inactivated influenza vaccine. TCRdb re-called the RT-PCR reads with MiXCR, one entry per CDR3 protein. This sample carries around 520,000 distinct CDR3 sequences, roughly 25% of them seen once, and the ten largest clones take less than 2.5%. The sample here was CD4+ T cells sorted from PBMCs, taken around 5 days after vaccination. These receptors originate from a man aged 45-60 years who received an inactivated influenza vaccine.

The chain has TRBV7-9 and TRBJ2-7; 7 bases agree with TRBD2. The length of the CDR3 is 14 residues. The V gene end was trimmed by 5 bases and the J gene end by 6 bases; junction bases not matched to a gene: 10. The germline gives CDR1 SEHNR, CDR2 FQNEAQ (reference sequence). CDR3 region: CASSPPGEGSEQYF. The CDR3 bases are TGTGCCAGCAGCCCTCCCGGGGAGGGAAGCGAGCAGTACTTC. Full variable domain (missing parts from reference TRBV7-9 and TRBJ2-7): DTGVSQNPRHKITKRGQNVTFRCDPISEHNRLYWYRQTLGQGPEFLTYFQNEAQLEKSRLLSDRFSAERPKGSFSTLEIQRTEQGDSAMYLCASSPPGEGSEQYFGPGTRLTVT.

The rearrangement joins TRBV3-1 to TRBJ2-7, with unresolved D. Germline V lookup: CDR1 LGHDT, CDR2 YNNKEL (reference sequence). This CDR3 comprises 13 residues. Trimming removed 1 base at V and 6 bases at J, with 10 bases between. The CDR3 region is CASSQAGTGEQYF. CDR3 bases: TGTGCCAGCAGCCAAGCAGGAACCGGCGAGCAGTACTTC.

V usage is TRBV19 and J usage is TRBJ2-1; D possibly uses TRBD1 or TRBD2 (5 bases each). With 3 bases removed from V and 5 bases from J, the gap between germline ends came to 17 bases. CDR3 length: 16 amino acids. Germline assignment: CDR1 LNHDA and CDR2 SQIVND (reference sequence). The CDR3 nucleotides read TGTGCCAGTAGTATTGGGGGAATTGGAGATGACAATGAGCAGTTCTTC. It yields the protein CASSIGGIGDDNEQFF. Full variable domain (remainder filled in from reference TRBV19 and TRBJ2-1): DGGITQSPKYLFRKEGQNVTLSCEQNLNHDAMYWYRQDPGQGLRLIYYSQIVNDFQKGDIAEGYSVSREKKESFPLTVTSAQKNPTAFYLCASSIGGIGDDNEQFFGPGTRLTVL.

The chain has TRBV2 and TRBJ2-5; D may correspond to TRBD1 or TRBD2 (5 bases each). Trimming took 7 bases from V and 5 from J, leaving 14 bases between them. The V gene's germline CDR1 is SNHLY and CDR2 FYNNEI. The CDR3 length is 13 residues. The CDR3: CASMYWGTETQYF. CDR3 nucleotides: TGTGCCAGCATGTATTGGGGGACGGAGACCCAGTACTTC.

The table lists this clonotype with a few counts. The genes are TRBV20-1 and TRBJ1-5; TRBD1 matches 9 bases. CDR1 DFQATT and CDR2 SNEGSKA come from the germline V gene (reference sequence). V lost 5 bases, J lost 7 bases, and 3 bases stayed unmatched. The length of the CDR3 is 12 residues. CDR3 region: CSAGDRDQPQHF. CDR3 sequence (DNA): TGCAGTGCTGGGGACAGGGACCAGCCCCAGCATTTT.

Only a few counts were recorded for this clonotype. This rearrangement joins TRBV7-2 to TRBJ2-7; 11 bases fit TRBD1. Per the germline V gene, CDR1 is SGHTA and CDR2 is FQGNSA. This CDR3 comprises 14 residues. Germline trimming cut 4 bases from V and 2 bases from J; bases unmatched to any gene: 1. The CDR3 bases are TGTGCCAGCAGCTGGGACAGGGGGGCCTACGAGCAGTACTTC. Its translation is CASSWDRGAYEQYF.

This rearrangement joins TRBV12-3 or TRBV12-4 to TRBJ2-3; D unresolved. The CDR3 has 11 amino acids. The ends were cut back, 7 bases at V and 2 bases at J, with 4 bases in the middle. CDR3 region: CASMVTDTQYF. The CDR3 bases are TGTGCCAGCATGGTCACAGATACGCAGTATTTT.

This clonotype was recorded a few times. The V call is TRBV11-2, the J call TRBJ1-1; TRBD1 is a possible D gene (6 bases). Germline V gene data show CDR1 as SGHAT and CDR2 as FQNNGV. V shed 0 bases and J shed 6 bases, with 17 bases lying between them. This CDR3 region has 16 residues. This CDR3 reads CASSLDLGQGRAEAFF. The CDR3 nucleotides are TGTGCCAGCAGCTTAGATCTTGGGCAGGGGCGGGCTGAAGCTTTCTTT.

The chain employs TRBV27 and TRBJ2-2; 7 positions agree with TRBD1. This CDR3 comprises 17 residues. The V gene's germline CDR1 is MNHEY and CDR2 SMNVEV (reference sequence). J was trimmed by 4 bases and V by 1 base; bases with no gene match: 9. The chain's CDR3 is CASSLLGTAMTTGELFF. The CDR3 DNA follows: TGTGCCAGCAGTTTATTAGGGACAGCTATGACCACCGGGGAGCTGTTTTTT.

This chain connects TRBV12-3 or TRBV12-4 to TRBJ1-1; D ambiguous. The CDR3 totals 14 residues. V shed 5 bases and J shed 3 bases, with 13 bases lying between them. The CDR3 sequence is CASSLLARDTEAFF. CDR3 bases: TGTGCCAGCAGTCTGTTGGCTAGGGACACTGAAGCTTTCTTT.

This clonotype showed up many times. V and J are TRBV12-3 or TRBV12-4 and TRBJ1-2; D may be TRBD1 (6 bases). This CDR3 comprises 15 residues. Trimming cost V 1 base and J 8 bases, with 17 bases left between them. This CDR3 is CASSLGARGYGGYTF. In DNA, the CDR3 is TGTGCCAGCAGTTTAGGGGCCAGGGGTTACGGCGGCTACACCTTC.

The CDR3 DNA reads TGTGCCAGCAGCTACGGGACAGGGTGGTACTTC. The encoded protein is CASSYGTGWYF. The rearrangement links TRBV28 to TRBJ2-7; TRBD1 matches at 9 bases. The CDR3 has 11 residues. The V and J ends lost 6 bases and 12 bases, in that order; junction bases with no gene match: 6. Germline values: CDR1 MDHEN, CDR2 SYDVKM.

This clonotype was observed a few times. The DNA of the CDR3 is TGCAGCGTTGAAGGGCTACTAGCGGGGGGGGTCAACAATGAGCAGTTCTTC. The encoded protein is CSVEGLLAGGVNNEQFF. The chain has TRBV29-1 and TRBJ2-1; 13 bases line up with TRBD2. The ends lost 1 base at V and 5 bases at J; junction bases unmatched: 8. CDR3 size: 17 residues. CDR1 and CDR2 from the germline V gene are SQVTM and ANQGSEA.

V gene TRBV14 combines with J gene TRBJ2-7; D possibly corresponds to TRBD1 (5 bases). This CDR3 contains 14 residues. Trimming pared 4 bases from V and 3 bases from J, leaving 13 bases between. CDR1 and CDR2 (germline): SGHDN, FVKESK. CDR3 amino acids: CASSPRQLIYEQYF. In DNA form, the CDR3 reads TGTGCCAGCAGCCCTAGACAGCTTATCTACGAGCAGTACTTC. Full variable domain (rest looked up from reference TRBV14 and TRBJ2-7): EAGVTQFPSHSVIEKGQTVTLRCDPISGHDNLYWYRRVMGKEIKFLLHFVKESKQDESGMPNNRFLAERTGGTYSTLKVQPAELEDSGVYFCASSPRQLIYEQYFGPGTRLTVT.

This clonotype was found many times. The chain carries TRBV12-3 or TRBV12-4 and TRBJ2-2, with TRBD1 identical over 9 bases. The CDR3 runs 15 residues. Trimming removed 4 bases from V and 6 bases from J; junction bases left unmatched: 6. DNA for the CDR3: TGTGCCAGCAGTTCCACAGGGGGCGCATCCGGGGAGCTGTTTTTT. Its protein product is CASSSTGGASGELFF.

This chain joins TRBV2 and TRBJ1-5; D is ambiguous. V was cut by 2 bases and J by 2 bases, with 10 bases left in between. The CDR3 has 15 amino acids. The V gene's germline CDR1 is SNHLY and CDR2 FYNNEI. The CDR3 DNA reads as TGTGCCAGCAGTGAAAACGGGGTTGGCAATCAGCCCCAGCATTTT. It specifies CASSENGVGNQPQHF.

The J gene is TRBJ2-1, the V gene TRBV5-1; D is tentatively TRBD1 or TRBD2 (5 bases each). CDR1 SGHRS and CDR2 YFSETQ come from the germline V gene. CDR3 size: 14 residues. V was pared by 6 bases and J by 10 bases, with 20 bases between. In DNA, the CDR3 is TGCGCCAGCATTGATACGGGACGGATTTCGGAGCAGTTCTTC. Translation: CASIDTGRISEQFF.

The V call is TRBV20-1, the J call TRBJ2-5; 10 bases match TRBD2. The ends lost 8 bases at V and 1 base at J; junction bases unmatched: 7. Germline assignment: CDR1 DFQATT and CDR2 SNEGSKA (reference sequence). The CDR3 is 14 residues long. The DNA for the CDR3 is TGCAGTACCCGGACTAGCGGACGCCAAGAGACCCAGTACTTC. This encodes CSTRTSGRQETQYF.

This clonotype was detected a few times. The genes are TRBV7-2 and TRBJ2-3; a possible D gene is TRBD1 (5 bases). CDR1 and CDR2 from the germline V gene are SGHTA and FQGNSA. This CDR3 comprises 13 residues. Trimming cost V 2 bases and J 10 bases, with 13 bases left between them. DNA for the CDR3: TGTGCCAGCAGCTTAAGACAGCTACGGGCGCAGTATTTT. Translating gives CASSLRQLRAQYF.

The chain recombines TRBV27 with TRBJ1-4; TRBD1 matches at 9 bases. The J segment lost 4 bases and the V segment lost 2 bases, leaving 5 bases of the junction unmatched. Germline V gives CDR1 MNHEY, CDR2 SMNVEV (reference sequence). The CDR3 sequence is 16 residues long. The CDR3 region has the DNA TGTGCCAGCAGTTTAGGTCGGGGACAGGGTAATGAAAAACTGTTTTTT. Encoded protein: CASSLGRGQGNEKLFF.

The CDR3 DNA is TGTGCCAGCAGAGGACTAGCGGGAGAGACCCAGTACTTC. It translates to CASRGLAGETQYF. The chain carries TRBV6-2 or TRBV6-3 and TRBJ2-5, with TRBD2 identical over 11 bases. This CDR3 is 13 amino acids long. Trimming cost V 6 bases and J 4 bases; bases outside gene matches: 1. Germline V gene sequence: CDR1 MNHEY, CDR2 SVGEGT.

This sequence joins TRBV6-1 and TRBJ2-1; D is uncertain. Germline V gene lookup returns CDR1 MNHNS and CDR2 SASEGT. V shed 2 bases and J shed 0 bases, with 23 bases lying between them. The CDR3 loop spans 20 amino acids. The CDR3, as DNA: TGTGCCAGCAGTGAATTCGGGTATGCAGACTTGAGGAGCTCCTACAATGAGCAGTTCTTC. This translates into CASSEFGYADLRSSYNEQFF.

This clonotype was seen repeatedly, ten times or more. The CDR3 region is CASSAGGQTTSTDTQYF. DNA of the CDR3: TGTGCCAGCAGTGCCGGGGGGCAAACCACTAGCACAGATACGCAGTATTTT. The rearrangement links TRBV12-3 or TRBV12-4 to TRBJ2-3; tentative D call: TRBD2 (7 bases). The CDR3 consists of 17 residues. V was pared by 5 bases and J by 0 bases, with 18 bases between.

V is TRBV20-1 and J is TRBJ2-6, with D perhaps matching TRBD2 (7 bases). The CDR3 has 15 residues. The germline V gene encodes CDR1 DFQATT and CDR2 SNEGSKA (reference sequence). Trimming removed 0 bases from V and 13 bases from J, with 19 bases in between. CDR3 sequence (DNA): TGCAGTGCTAGAGACCTGGGGGAGGGGGACCGGGTCCTGACTTTC. It yields the protein CSARDLGEGDRVLTF.

CDR3: CASSLYFAGASYEQYF. The CDR3 DNA reads TGTGCCAGCAGCTTATACTTTGCGGGGGCTTCCTACGAGCAGTACTTC. This chain connects TRBV7-2 to TRBJ2-7; D possibly corresponds to TRBD2 (7 bases). Trimming cost V 2 bases and J 1 base, with 15 bases left between them. The CDR3 is 16 residues long. Germline V gene lookup returns CDR1 SGHTA and CDR2 FQGNSA.

The chain joins TRBV5-1 to TRBJ2-7; 11 positions match TRBD2. The ends lost 5 bases at V and 2 bases at J; junction bases unmatched: 9. The V gene's germline CDR1 is SGHRS and CDR2 YFSETQ. This CDR3 has 16 amino acids. The chain's CDR3 is CASRGGTSGTTYEQYF. CDR3 DNA sequence: TGCGCCAGCAGAGGGGGGACTAGCGGAACTACCTACGAGCAGTACTTC.